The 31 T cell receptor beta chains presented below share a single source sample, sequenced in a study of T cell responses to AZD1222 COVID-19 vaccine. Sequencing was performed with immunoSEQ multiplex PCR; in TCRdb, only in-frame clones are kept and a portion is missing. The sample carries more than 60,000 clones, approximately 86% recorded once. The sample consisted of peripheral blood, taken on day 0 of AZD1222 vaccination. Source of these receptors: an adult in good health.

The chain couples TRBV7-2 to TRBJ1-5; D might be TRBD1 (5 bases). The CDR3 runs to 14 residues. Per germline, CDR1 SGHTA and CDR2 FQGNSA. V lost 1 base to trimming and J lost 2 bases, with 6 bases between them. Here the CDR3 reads CASSLVGGNQPQHF. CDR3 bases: TGTGCCAGCAGCTTAGTGGGGGGCAATCAGCCCCAGCATTTT. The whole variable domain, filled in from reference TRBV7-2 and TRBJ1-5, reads GAGVSQSPSNKVTEKGKDVELRCDPISGHTALYWYRQSLGQGLEFLIYFQGNSAPDKSGLPSDRFSAERTGGSVSTLTIQRTQQEDSAVYLCASSLVGGNQPQHFGDGTRLSIL.

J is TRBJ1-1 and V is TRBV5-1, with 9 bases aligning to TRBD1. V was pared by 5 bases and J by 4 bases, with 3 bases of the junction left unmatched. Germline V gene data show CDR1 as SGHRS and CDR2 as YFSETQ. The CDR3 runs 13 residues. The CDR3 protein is CASSLTGGTEAFF. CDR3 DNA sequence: TGCGCCAGCAGTTTGACAGGGGGCACTGAAGCTTTCTTT.

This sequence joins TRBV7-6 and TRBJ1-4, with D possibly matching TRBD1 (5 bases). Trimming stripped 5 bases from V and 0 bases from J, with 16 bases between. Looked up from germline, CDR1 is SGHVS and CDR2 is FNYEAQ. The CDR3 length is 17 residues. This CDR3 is CASSPGLKGPTNEKLFF. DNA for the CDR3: TGTGCCAGCAGCCCGGGACTCAAAGGCCCAACTAATGAAAAACTGTTTTTT.

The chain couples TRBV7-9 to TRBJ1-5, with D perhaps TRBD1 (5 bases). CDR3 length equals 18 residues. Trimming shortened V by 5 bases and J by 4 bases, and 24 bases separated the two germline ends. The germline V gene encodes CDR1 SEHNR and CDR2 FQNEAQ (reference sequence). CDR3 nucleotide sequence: TGTGCCAGCAGCCCAGAAAAACGGCGAGGGCAGGGAAATCAGCCCCAGCATTTT. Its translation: CASSPEKRRGQGNQPQHF.

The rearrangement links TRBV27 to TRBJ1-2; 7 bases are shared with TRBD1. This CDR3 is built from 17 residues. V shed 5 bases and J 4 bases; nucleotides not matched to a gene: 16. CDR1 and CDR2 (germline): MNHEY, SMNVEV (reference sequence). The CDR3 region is CASSPREGTDSRYGYTF. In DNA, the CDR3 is TGTGCCAGCAGTCCCAGGGAAGGGACAGACAGTCGCTATGGCTACACCTTC.

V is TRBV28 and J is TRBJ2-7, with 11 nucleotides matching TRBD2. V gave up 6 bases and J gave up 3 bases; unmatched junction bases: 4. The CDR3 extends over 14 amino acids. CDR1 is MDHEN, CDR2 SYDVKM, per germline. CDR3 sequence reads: CASRQGTSGYEQYF. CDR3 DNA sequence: TGTGCCAGCAGACAGGGGACTAGCGGCTACGAGCAGTACTTC.

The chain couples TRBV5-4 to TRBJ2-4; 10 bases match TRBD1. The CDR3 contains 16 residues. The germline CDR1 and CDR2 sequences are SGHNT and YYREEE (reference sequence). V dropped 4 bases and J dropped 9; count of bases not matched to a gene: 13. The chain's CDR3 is CASSPPGDRGQSIQYF. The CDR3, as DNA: TGTGCCAGCAGCCCCCCCGGGGACAGGGGCCAGAGCATTCAGTACTTC.

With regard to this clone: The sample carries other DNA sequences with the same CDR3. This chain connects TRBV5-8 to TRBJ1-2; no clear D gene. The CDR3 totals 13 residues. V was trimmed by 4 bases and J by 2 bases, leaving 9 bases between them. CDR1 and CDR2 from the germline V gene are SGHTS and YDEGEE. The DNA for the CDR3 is TGTGCCAGCAGCCTCGGGCAGAACTATGGCTACACCTTC. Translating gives CASSLGQNYGYTF.

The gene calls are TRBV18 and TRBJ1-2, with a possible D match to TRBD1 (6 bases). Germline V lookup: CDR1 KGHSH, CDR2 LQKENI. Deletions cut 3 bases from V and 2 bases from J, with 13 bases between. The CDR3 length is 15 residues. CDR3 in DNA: TGTGCCAGCTCACCCCTCGAGGGGACAAACTATGGCTACACCTTC. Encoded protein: CASSPLEGTNYGYTF. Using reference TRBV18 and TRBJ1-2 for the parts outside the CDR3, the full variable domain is NAGVMQNPRHLVRRRGQEARLRCSPMKGHSHVYWYRQLPEEGLKFMVYLQKENIIDESGMPKERFSAEFPKEGPSILRIQQVVRGDSAAYFCASSPLEGTNYGYTFGSGTRLTVV.

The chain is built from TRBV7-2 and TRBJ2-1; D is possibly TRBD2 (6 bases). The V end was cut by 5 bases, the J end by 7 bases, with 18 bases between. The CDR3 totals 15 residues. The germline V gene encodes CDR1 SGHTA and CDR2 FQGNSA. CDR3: CASSLSSGTRNEQFF. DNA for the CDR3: TGTGCCAGCAGCCTAAGCTCCGGGACTCGGAATGAGCAGTTCTTC.

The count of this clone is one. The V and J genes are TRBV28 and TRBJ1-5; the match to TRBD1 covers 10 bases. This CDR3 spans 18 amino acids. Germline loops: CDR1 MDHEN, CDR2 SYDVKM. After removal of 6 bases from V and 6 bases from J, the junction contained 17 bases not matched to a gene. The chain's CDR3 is CASRHDPRDRGSSQPQHF. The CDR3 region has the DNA TGTGCCAGCAGACATGACCCACGGGACAGGGGCAGTAGTCAGCCCCAGCATTTT.

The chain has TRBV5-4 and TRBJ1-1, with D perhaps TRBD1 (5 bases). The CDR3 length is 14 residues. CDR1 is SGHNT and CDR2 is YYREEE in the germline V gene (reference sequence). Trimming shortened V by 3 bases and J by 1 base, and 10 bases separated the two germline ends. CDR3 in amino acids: CASSSRDSNTEAFF. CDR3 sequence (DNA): TGTGCCAGCAGCTCCCGGGACTCGAACACTGAAGCTTTCTTT.

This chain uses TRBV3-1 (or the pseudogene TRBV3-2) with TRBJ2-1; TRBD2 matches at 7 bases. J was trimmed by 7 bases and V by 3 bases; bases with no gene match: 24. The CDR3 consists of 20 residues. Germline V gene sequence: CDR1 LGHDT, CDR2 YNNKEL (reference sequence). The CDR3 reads CASSHKIPNFGRTGWNEQFF. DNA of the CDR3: TGTGCCAGCAGCCACAAGATACCCAATTTCGGGAGGACCGGATGGAATGAGCAGTTCTTC.

CDR3 in amino acids: CATSDGQGPNQPQHF. Here the CDR3 DNA reads TGTGCCACCAGTGACGGACAGGGACCCAATCAGCCCCAGCATTTT. The J gene is TRBJ1-5, the V gene TRBV24-1; 8 nucleotides align to TRBD1. This CDR3 contains 15 residues. In germline, CDR1 is KGHDR, CDR2 SFDVKD. Trimming cost V 4 bases and J 3 bases; bases outside gene matches: 4.

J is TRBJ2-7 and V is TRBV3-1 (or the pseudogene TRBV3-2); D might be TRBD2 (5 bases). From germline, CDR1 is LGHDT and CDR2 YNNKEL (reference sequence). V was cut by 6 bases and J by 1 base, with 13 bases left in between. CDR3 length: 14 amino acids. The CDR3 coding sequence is TGTGCCAGCAGGCGGACTGGATTATCCTACGAGCAGTACTTC. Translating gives CASRRTGLSYEQYF.

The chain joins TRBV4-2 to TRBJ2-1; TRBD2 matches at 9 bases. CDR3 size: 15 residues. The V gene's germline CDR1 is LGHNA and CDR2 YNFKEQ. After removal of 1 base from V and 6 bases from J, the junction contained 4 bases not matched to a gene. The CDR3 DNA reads TGTGCCAGCAGCCAAGGCGGGACTAGCCGCAATGAGCAGTTCTTC. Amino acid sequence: CASSQGGTSRNEQFF.

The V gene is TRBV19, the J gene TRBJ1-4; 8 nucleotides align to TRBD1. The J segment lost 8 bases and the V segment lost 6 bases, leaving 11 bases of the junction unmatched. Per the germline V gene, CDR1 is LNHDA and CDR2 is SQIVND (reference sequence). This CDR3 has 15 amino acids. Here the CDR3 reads CASSPFDRGGEKLFF. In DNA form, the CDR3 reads TGTGCCAGTAGCCCATTTGACAGGGGAGGAGAAAAACTGTTTTTT.

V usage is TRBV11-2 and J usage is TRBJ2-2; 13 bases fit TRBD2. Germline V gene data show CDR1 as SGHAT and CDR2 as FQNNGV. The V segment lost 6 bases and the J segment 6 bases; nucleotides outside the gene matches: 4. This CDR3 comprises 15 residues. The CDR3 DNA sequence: TGTGCCAGCAGACTAGCGGGAGGGCCGCCCGGGGAGCTGTTTTTT. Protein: CASRLAGGPPGELFF.

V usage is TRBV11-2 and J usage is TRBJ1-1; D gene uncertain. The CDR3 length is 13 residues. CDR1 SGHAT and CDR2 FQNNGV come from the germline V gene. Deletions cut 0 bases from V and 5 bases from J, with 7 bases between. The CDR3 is CASSLDRGTEAFF. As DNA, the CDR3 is TGTGCCAGCAGCTTAGATCGGGGTACTGAAGCTTTCTTT.

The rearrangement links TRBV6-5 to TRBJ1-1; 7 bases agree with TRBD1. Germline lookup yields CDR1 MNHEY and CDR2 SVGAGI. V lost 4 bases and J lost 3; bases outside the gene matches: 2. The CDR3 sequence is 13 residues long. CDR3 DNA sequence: TGTGCCAGCAGTTGGGGGACAGACACTGAAGCTTTCTTT. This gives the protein CASSWGTDTEAFF.

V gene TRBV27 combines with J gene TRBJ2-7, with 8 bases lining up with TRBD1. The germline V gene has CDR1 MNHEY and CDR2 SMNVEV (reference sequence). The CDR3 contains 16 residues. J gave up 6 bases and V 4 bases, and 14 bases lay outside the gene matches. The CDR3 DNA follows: TGTGCCAGCAGTTCGAGTTGGCAGACAGGGGTCGGCGAGCAGTACTTC. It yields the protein CASSSSWQTGVGEQYF.

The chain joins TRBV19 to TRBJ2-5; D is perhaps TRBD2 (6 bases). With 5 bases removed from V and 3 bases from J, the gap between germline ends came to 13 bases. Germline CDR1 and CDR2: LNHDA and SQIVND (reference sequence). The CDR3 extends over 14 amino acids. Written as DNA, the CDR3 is TGTGCCAGTAGTGCGGGACCGCTCGAAGAGACCCAGTACTTC. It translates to CASSAGPLEETQYF.

The CDR3 region is CASSTDRGGGEKLFF. The DNA of the CDR3 is TGTGCCAGCAGCACCGACAGGGGAGGGGGTGAAAAACTGTTTTTT. The chain uses TRBV7-9 and TRBJ1-4, with 8 bases aligning to TRBD1. Germline V CDR1 and CDR2: SEHNR, FQNEAQ (reference sequence). The J segment lost 7 bases and the V segment lost 5 bases, leaving 9 bases of the junction unmatched. The CDR3 contains 15 residues.

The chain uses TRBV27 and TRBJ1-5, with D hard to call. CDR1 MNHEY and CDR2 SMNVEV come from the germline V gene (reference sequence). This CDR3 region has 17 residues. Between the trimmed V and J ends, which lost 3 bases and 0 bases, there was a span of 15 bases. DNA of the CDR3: TGTGCCAGCAGTTTTTTCAAAATCGGGTTTAGCAATCAGCCCCAGCATTTT. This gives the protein CASSFFKIGFSNQPQHF.

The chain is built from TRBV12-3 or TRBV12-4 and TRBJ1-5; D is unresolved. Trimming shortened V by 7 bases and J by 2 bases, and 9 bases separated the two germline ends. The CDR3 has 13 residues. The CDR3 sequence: CASKWSRNQPQHF. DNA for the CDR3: TGTGCCAGCAAGTGGAGCCGCAATCAGCCCCAGCATTTT.

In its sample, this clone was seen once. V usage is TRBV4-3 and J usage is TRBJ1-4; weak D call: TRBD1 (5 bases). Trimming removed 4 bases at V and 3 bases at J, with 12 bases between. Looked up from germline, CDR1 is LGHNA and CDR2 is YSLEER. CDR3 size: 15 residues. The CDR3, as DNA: TGCGCCAGCAGCCGGGGCCAAAGCCCTAATGAAAAACTGTTTTTT. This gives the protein CASSRGQSPNEKLFF.

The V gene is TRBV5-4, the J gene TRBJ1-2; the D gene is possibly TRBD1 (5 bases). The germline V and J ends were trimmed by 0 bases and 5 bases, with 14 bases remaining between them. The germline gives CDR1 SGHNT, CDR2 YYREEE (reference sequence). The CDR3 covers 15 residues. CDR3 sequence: CASSLGSRDRYGYTF. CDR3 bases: TGTGCCAGCAGCTTGGGTAGTCGGGACCGATATGGCTACACCTTC.

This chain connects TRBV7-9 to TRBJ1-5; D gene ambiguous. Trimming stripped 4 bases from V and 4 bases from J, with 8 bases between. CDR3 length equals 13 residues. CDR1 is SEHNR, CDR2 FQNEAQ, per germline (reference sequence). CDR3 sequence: CASSSSGNQPQHF. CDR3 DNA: TGTGCCAGCAGCTCAAGCGGGAATCAGCCCCAGCATTTT.

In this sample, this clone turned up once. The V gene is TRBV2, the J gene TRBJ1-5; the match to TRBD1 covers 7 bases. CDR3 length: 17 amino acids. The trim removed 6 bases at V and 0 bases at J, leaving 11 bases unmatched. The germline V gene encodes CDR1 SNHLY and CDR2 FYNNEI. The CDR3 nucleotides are TGTGCCAGCAGCCTAACACAGGGGACATATAGCAATCAGCCCCAGCATTTT. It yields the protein CASSLTQGTYSNQPQHF. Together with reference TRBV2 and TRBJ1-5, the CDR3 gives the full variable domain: EPEVTQTPSHQVTQMGQEVILRCVPISNHLYFYWYRQILGQKVEFLVSFYNNEISEKSEIFDDQFSVERPDGSNFTLKIRSTKLEDSAMYFCASSLTQGTYSNQPQHFGDGTRLSIL.

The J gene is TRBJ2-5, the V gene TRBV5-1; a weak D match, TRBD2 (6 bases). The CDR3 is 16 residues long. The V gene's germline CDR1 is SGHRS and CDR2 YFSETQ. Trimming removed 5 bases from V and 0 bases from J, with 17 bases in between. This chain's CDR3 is CASSRPGRGNQETQYF. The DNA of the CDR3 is TGCGCCAGCAGTCGACCGGGACGGGGGAACCAAGAGACCCAGTACTTC.

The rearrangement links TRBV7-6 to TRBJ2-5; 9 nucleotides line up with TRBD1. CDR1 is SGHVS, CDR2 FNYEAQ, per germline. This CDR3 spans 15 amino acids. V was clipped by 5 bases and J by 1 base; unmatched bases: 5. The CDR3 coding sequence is TGTGCCAGCAGCCACGGACAGGGGAGCCAAGAGACCCAGTACTTC. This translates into CASSHGQGSQETQYF.